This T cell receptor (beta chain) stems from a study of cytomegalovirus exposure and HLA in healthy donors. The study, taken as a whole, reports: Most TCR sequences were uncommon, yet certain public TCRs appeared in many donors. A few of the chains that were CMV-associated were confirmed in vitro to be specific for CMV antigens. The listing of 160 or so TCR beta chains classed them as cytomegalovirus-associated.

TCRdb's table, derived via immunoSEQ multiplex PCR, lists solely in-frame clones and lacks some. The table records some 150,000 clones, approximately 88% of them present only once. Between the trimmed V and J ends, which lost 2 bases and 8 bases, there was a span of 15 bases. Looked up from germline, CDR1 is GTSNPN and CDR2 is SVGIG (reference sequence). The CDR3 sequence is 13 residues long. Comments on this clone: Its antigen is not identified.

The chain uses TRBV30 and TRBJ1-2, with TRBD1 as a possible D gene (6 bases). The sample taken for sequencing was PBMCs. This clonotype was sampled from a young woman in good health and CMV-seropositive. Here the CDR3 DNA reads TGTGCCTGGAGTTCTAACGCAGGGGTCGGCTACACCTTC. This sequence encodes CAWSSNAGVGYTF.